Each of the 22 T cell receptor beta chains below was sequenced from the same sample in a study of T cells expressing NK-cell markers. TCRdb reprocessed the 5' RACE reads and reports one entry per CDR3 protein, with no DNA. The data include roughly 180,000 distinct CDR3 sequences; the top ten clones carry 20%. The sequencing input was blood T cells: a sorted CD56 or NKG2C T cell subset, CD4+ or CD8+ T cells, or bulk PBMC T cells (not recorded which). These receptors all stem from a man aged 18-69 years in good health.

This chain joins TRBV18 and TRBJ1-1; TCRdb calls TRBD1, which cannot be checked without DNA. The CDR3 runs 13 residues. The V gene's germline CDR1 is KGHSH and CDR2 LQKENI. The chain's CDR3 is CASSPPGGTEAFF.

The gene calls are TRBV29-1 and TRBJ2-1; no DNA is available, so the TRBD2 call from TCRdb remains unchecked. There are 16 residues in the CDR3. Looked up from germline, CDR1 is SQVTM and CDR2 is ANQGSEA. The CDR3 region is CSVEDGLAGGYNEQFF.

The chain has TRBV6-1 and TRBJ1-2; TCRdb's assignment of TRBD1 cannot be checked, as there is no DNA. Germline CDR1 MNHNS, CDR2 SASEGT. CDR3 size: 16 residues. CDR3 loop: CASSQLDRVVNYGYTF.

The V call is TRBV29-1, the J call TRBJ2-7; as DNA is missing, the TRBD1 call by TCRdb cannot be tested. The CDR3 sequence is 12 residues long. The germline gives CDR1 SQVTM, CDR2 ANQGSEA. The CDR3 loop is CSGVGTGYEQYF.

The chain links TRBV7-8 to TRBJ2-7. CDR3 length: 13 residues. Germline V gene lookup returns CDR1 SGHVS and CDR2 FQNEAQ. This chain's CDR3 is CASSLVTNYEQYF.

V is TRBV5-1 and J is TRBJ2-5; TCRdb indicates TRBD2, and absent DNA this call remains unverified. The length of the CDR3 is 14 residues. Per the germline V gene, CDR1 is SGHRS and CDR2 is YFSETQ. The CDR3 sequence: CASSWDRGGETQYF. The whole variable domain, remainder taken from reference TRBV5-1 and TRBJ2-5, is KAGVTQTPRYLIKTRGQQVTLSCSPISGHRSVSWYQQTPGQGLQFLFEYFSETQRNKGNFPGRFSGRQFSNSRSEMNVSTLELGDSALYLCASSWDRGGETQYFGPGTRLLVL.

This chain's CDR3 is CATAPGLVIDTQYF. V is TRBV13 and J is TRBJ2-3; lacking DNA, the TRBD2 call made by TCRdb goes unchecked. The CDR3 is 14 residues long. Germline V lookup: CDR1 PRHDT, CDR2 FYEKMQ (reference sequence).

CDR3 in amino acids: CASSLGYPSGEQFF. The gene calls are TRBV11-3 and TRBJ2-1. The CDR3 totals 14 residues. Germline V gene data show CDR1 as SGHNT and CDR2 as YENEEA.

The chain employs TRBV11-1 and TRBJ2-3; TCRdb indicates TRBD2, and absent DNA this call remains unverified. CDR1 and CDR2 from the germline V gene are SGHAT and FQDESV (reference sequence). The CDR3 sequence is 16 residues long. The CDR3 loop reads CASSPRLAGAPRAQYF.

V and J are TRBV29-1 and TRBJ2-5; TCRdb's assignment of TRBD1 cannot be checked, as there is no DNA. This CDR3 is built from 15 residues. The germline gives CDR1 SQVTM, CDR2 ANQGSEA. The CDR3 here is CSVEDPGQIQETQYF.

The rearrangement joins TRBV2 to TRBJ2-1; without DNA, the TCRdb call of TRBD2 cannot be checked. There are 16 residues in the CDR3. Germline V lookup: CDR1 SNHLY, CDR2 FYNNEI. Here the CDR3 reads CASSGTSGGGGNEQFF. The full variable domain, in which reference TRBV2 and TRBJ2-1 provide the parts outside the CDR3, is EPEVTQTPSHQVTQMGQEVILRCVPISNHLYFYWYRQILGQKVEFLVSFYNNEISEKSEIFDDQFSVERPDGSNFTLKIRSTKLEDSAMYFCASSGTSGGGGNEQFFGPGTRLTVL.

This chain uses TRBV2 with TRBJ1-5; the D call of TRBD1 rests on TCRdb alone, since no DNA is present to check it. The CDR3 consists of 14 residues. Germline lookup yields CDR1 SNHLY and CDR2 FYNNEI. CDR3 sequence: CASSDRGGRQPQHF.

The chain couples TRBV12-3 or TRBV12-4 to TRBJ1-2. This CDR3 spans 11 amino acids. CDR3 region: CASRKNYGYTF.

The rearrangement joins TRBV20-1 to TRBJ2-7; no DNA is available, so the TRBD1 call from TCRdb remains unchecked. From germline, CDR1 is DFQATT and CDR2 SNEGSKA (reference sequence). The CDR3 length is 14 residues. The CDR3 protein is CSASKAPPSYEQYF.

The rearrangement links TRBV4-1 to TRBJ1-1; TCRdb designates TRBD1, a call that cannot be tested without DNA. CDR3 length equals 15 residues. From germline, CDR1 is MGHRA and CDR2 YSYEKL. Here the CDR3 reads CASSRPGQGLTEAFF.

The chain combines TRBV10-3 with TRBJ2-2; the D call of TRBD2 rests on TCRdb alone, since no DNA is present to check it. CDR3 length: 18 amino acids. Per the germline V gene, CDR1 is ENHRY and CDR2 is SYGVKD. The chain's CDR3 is CATPSPQGSGTNTGELFF.

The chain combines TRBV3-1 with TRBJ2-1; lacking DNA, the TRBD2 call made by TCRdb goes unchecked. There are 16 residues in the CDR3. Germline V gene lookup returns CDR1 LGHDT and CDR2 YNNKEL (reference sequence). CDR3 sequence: CASSQGLSGGAVEQFF.

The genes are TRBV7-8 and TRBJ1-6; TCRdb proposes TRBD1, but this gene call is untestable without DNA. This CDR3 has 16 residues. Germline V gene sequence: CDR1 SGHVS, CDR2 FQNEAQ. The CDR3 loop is CASSLLNRGGNSPLHF. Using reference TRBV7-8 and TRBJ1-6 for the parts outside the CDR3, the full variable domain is GAGVSQSPRYKVAKRGQDVALRCDPISGHVSLFWYQQALGQGPEFLTYFQNEAQLDKSGLPSDRFFAERPEGSVSTLKIQRTQQEDSAVYLCASSLLNRGGNSPLHFGNGTRLTVT.

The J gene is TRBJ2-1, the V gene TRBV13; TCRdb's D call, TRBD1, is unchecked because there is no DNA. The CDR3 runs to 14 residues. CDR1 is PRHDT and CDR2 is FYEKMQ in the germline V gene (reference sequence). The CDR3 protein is CASSNGGRVDEQFF.

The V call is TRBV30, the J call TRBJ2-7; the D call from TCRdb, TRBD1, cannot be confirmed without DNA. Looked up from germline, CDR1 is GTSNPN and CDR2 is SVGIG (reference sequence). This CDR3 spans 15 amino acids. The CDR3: CAWRGPGGATYEQYF.

This chain's CDR3 is CASRQPTLVLSSYNEQFF. V and J are TRBV2 and TRBJ2-1; the TRBD2 assignment by TCRdb is unverifiable without DNA. The CDR3 is 18 amino acids. In germline, CDR1 is SNHLY, CDR2 FYNNEI.

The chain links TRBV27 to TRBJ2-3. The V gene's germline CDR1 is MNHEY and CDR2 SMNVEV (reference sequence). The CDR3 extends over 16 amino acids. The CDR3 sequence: CASSFADLGRTDTQYF.